The 21 T cell receptor beta chains reported below all come from one sample, sequenced in a study of shared clonotypes between healthy human individuals. The method was immunoSEQ multiplex PCR; TCRdb's version includes in-frame clones alone and lacks a portion of them. The table has a few hundred thousand clones, around 80% seen once. The specimen sequenced was PBMCs. All receptors derive from a woman aged 40 to 50 in good health. Some clones in this sample may be carry-over from other donors' samples.

The chain recombines TRBV28 with TRBJ2-1, with 9 bases fitting TRBD2. The length of the CDR3 is 15 residues. The V gene end was trimmed by 3 bases and the J gene end by 9 bases; junction bases not matched to a gene: 9. CDR1 is MDHEN and CDR2 is SYDVKM in the germline V gene. The CDR3 region has the DNA TGTGCCAGCAGTTTGGGTCGCGGGAGGGCCGGTGAGCAGTTCTTC. Its translation: CASSLGRGRAGEQFF. Complete variable domain (other parts from reference TRBV28 and TRBJ2-1): DVKVTQSSRYLVKRTGEKVFLECVQDMDHENMFWYRQDPGLGLRLIYFSYDVKMKEKGDIPEGYSVSREKKERFSLILESASTNQTSMYLCASSLGRGRAGEQFFGPGTRLTVL.

Worth noting for this clone: In the same sample, other DNA sequences code for this CDR3. The V and J genes are TRBV19 and TRBJ1-1; 8 bases are a match to TRBD1. V shed 5 bases and J 5 bases; nucleotides not matched to a gene: 4. This CDR3 spans 13 amino acids. The germline gives CDR1 LNHDA, CDR2 SQIVND (reference sequence). CDR3 bases: TGTGCCAGTAGTCAACAGGGGGGAACTGAAGCTTTCTTT. Translated, it gives CASSQQGGTEAFF.

The chain joins TRBV29-1 to TRBJ2-1, with D perhaps assigned TRBD1 or TRBD2 (5 bases each). Germline V lookup: CDR1 SQVTM, CDR2 ANQGSEA. Trimming cost V 7 bases and J 0 bases, with 13 bases left between them. The CDR3 is made up of 14 amino acids. The CDR3 spells CSASLGASYNEQFF. As DNA, the CDR3 is TGCAGCGCTTCACTAGGGGCCTCCTACAATGAGCAGTTCTTC.

This clone was observed a few times. The chain recombines TRBV5-6 with TRBJ1-3, with D maybe TRBD1 (5 bases). The CDR3 is made up of 14 amino acids. CDR1 is SGHDT and CDR2 is YYEEEE in the germline V gene. Trimming cost V 0 bases and J 4 bases, with 8 bases left between them. This CDR3 is CASSLGQQGNTIYF. CDR3 coding DNA: TGTGCCAGCAGCTTGGGACAGCAAGGAAACACCATATATTTT.

This chain connects TRBV10-3 to TRBJ2-7; 16 nucleotides line up with TRBD2. This CDR3 region has 18 residues. The J segment lost 1 base and the V segment lost 6 bases, leaving 9 bases of the junction unmatched. Germline V gene lookup returns CDR1 ENHRY and CDR2 SYGVKD. CDR3 nucleotide sequence: TGTGCCATCAGGGCCGGGACTAGCGGGAGGGTTTTTTCCTACGAGCAGTACTTC. This gives the protein CAIRAGTSGRVFSYEQYF.

This clone has just one count. Only one base separates this from a far larger clonotype, so it likely reflects a read error. The chain employs TRBV11-3 and TRBJ2-1; 14 bases map to TRBD2. This CDR3 has 16 residues. Germline V gene data show CDR1 as SGHNT and CDR2 as YENEEA. With 0 bases clipped from V and 6 bases from J, the junction kept 1 base outside the gene matches. CDR3 coding DNA: TGTGCCAGCAGCTTAGAGGGACTAGCGGGAGTCAATGAGCAGTTCTTC. Translated, it gives CASSLEGLAGVNEQFF. Based on the CDR3 plus reference TRBV11-3 and TRBJ2-1, the full variable domain is EAGVVQSPRYKIIEKKQPVAFWCNPISGHNTLYWYLQNLGQGPELLIRYENEEAVDDSQLPKDRFSAERLKGVDSTLKIQPAELGDSAVYLCASSLEGLAGVNEQFFGPGTRLTVL.

As concerns this clone: One junction end does not reproduce the germline sequence, and a read error may be involved. The chain joins TRBV28 to TRBJ2-5; 7 nucleotides agree with TRBD1. The tail of the sequence fits TRBJ2-7 better, so the J call may be wrong. This CDR3 has 14 residues. Germline CDR1 and CDR2: MDHEN and SYDVKM. CDR3 amino acids: CASSPTGPSDEQYF. The DNA for the CDR3 is TGTGCCAGCAGTCCGACAGGGCCCTCCGACGAGCAGTACTTC.

The V and J genes are TRBV20-1 and TRBJ2-7; no reliable D call. The V gene lost 6 bases and the J gene lost 2 bases, with 5 bases spanning the gap. In germline, CDR1 is DFQATT, CDR2 SNEGSKA (reference sequence). The CDR3 length is 10 residues. The DNA of the CDR3 is TGCAGTGCCCCTCCCTACGAGCAGTACTTC. It specifies CSAPPYEQYF.

The gene calls are TRBV5-8 and TRBJ1-5, with 11 bases fitting TRBD1. V was pared by 6 bases and J by 6 bases, with 17 bases of the junction left unmatched. This CDR3 spans 18 amino acids. Germline assignment: CDR1 SGHTS and CDR2 YDEGEE. CDR3 in amino acids: CASTQGAGQGVWSQPQHF. The CDR3 DNA is TGTGCCAGCACTCAGGGTGCGGGACAGGGGGTGTGGAGTCAGCCCCAGCATTTT.

Concerning this clone itself: Other DNA sequences of this sample code for an identical CDR3. V and J are TRBV18 and TRBJ2-5; TRBD2 matches at 12 bases. Unmatched junction bases numbered 7, after V lost 3 bases and J lost 5 bases. The germline V gene encodes CDR1 KGHSH and CDR2 LQKENI. The CDR3 loop spans 16 amino acids. Written as DNA, the CDR3 is TGTGCCAGCTCACCCCTAGCGGGAGGGCCAGAGGAGACCCAGTACTTC. Its translation: CASSPLAGGPEETQYF.

This chain connects TRBV15 to TRBJ2-7, with D perhaps given as TRBD1 or TRBD2 (5 bases each). The V end was cut by 3 bases, the J end by 1 base, with 16 bases between. Germline V lookup: CDR1 LNHNV, CDR2 YYDKDF (reference sequence). This CDR3 is built from 16 residues. CDR3 sequence (DNA): TGTGCCACCAGCAGCTACGGGACCGCTACATCCTACGAGCAGTACTTC. This gives the protein CATSSYGTATSYEQYF.

This rearrangement joins TRBV25-1 to TRBJ1-1; D is ambiguous. V was cut by 0 bases and J by 1 base, with 9 bases left in between. Germline V CDR1 and CDR2: MGHDK, SYGVNS. CDR3 size: 15 residues. The CDR3 DNA is TGTGCCAGCAGTGAATATCGGGCCGGGAACACTGAAGCTTTCTTT. Translation: CASSEYRAGNTEAFF.

This clone was seen at least ten times. The CDR3 end shows no conserved phenylalanine or tryptophan, and so a read error is likely. The limits of the CDR3 on the DNA are not certain, so only TCRdb's listed CDR3 is given. The chain uses TRBV5-6 and TRBJ2-7; the table's D call TRBD1 went unverified against the DNA. The CDR3 numbers 8 amino acids, ends counted. CDR1 is SGHDT and CDR2 is YYEEEE in the germline V gene. CDR3 region: CASSSRWA.

This clone was seen more than once but under ten times. CDR3 sequence reads: CSVEGAANTEAFF. The CDR3 DNA is TGCAGCGTTGAGGGGGCAGCGAACACTGAAGCTTTCTTT. The V call is TRBV29-1, the J call TRBJ1-1; D may be TRBD1 (6 bases). Germline loops: CDR1 SQVTM, CDR2 ANQGSEA. CDR3 length: 13 amino acids. Trimming left V 3 bases short and J 1 base short, with 9 bases between.

This sequence joins TRBV28 and TRBJ2-1, with a tentative D call TRBD2 (6 bases). The CDR3 is 15 amino acids. Germline CDR1 MDHEN, CDR2 SYDVKM. V was shortened by 8 bases and J by 8 bases, with 22 bases between the two germline ends. This chain's CDR3 is CASHLLGEASDEQFF. The CDR3 nucleotides read TGTGCCAGCCATCTCTTGGGGGAGGCCTCGGATGAGCAGTTCTTC.

V and J are TRBV7-2 and TRBJ1-1, with TRBD1 matching 7 bases. Germline CDR1 reads SGHTA; CDR2 reads FQGNSA. V lost 5 bases, J lost 0 bases, and 3 bases stayed unmatched. This CDR3 is 14 amino acids long. Here the CDR3 reads CASSRQGLNTEAFF. The CDR3 bases are TGTGCCAGCAGCCGACAGGGTTTGAACACTGAAGCTTTCTTT.

The CDR3 coding sequence is TGTGCCAGCAACATGGGGGTAACTAATGAAAAACTGTTTTTT. Encoded protein: CASNMGVTNEKLFF. V usage is TRBV28 and J usage is TRBJ1-4; tentative D call: TRBD1 (5 bases). The germline V gene has CDR1 MDHEN and CDR2 SYDVKM. CDR3 length: 14 amino acids. V lost 7 bases and J 1 base, leaving 10 bases between the germline ends.

As concerns this clone: Given a far larger clone just one base away, this is likely a sequencing read error. At the DNA level, this CDR3 is encoded by other sequences in the same sample as well. The chain uses TRBV7-9 and TRBJ1-2; the D gene is possibly TRBD1 (5 bases). The CDR3 spans 12 residues. Germline values: CDR1 SEHNR, CDR2 FQNEAQ (reference sequence). CDR3 sequence (DNA): TGTGCCAGCAGCAAGACAGATTATGGATACACCTTC. It codes for CASSKTDYGYTF.

In this sample, this clone turned up a few times. The gene calls are TRBV11-2 and TRBJ2-7; possible D gene TRBD2, 7 bases. Germline assignment: CDR1 SGHAT and CDR2 FQNNGV. Deletions cut 0 bases from V and 6 bases from J, with 15 bases between. The CDR3 loop spans 15 amino acids. The CDR3 loop reads CASSLDGGRAFEQYF. The CDR3 DNA sequence: TGTGCCAGCAGCTTAGACGGGGGGCGCGCTTTCGAGCAGTACTTC.

This chain uses TRBV18 with TRBJ1-1; D unclear. The germline CDR1 and CDR2 sequences are KGHSH and LQKENI. V lost 5 bases and J 1 base, leaving 8 bases between the germline ends. The CDR3 totals 13 residues. CDR3 sequence (DNA): TGTGCCAGCTCAGGCGATAAGAACACTGAAGCTTTCTTT. Its protein is CASSGDKNTEAFF.

With respect to this clone: One base separates it from a far larger clone, so it is likely a read error. Other DNA sequences within the sample encode an identical CDR3. The rearrangement links TRBV30 to TRBJ2-5; D is perhaps TRBD2 (5 bases). V was trimmed by 1 base and J by 5 bases, leaving 11 bases between them. The germline gives CDR1 GTSNPN, CDR2 SVGIG (reference sequence). This CDR3 has 13 residues. CDR3 coding DNA: TGTGCCTGGAGTGGGACTCGAGGGGAGACCCAGTACTTC. This gives the protein CAWSGTRGETQYF.